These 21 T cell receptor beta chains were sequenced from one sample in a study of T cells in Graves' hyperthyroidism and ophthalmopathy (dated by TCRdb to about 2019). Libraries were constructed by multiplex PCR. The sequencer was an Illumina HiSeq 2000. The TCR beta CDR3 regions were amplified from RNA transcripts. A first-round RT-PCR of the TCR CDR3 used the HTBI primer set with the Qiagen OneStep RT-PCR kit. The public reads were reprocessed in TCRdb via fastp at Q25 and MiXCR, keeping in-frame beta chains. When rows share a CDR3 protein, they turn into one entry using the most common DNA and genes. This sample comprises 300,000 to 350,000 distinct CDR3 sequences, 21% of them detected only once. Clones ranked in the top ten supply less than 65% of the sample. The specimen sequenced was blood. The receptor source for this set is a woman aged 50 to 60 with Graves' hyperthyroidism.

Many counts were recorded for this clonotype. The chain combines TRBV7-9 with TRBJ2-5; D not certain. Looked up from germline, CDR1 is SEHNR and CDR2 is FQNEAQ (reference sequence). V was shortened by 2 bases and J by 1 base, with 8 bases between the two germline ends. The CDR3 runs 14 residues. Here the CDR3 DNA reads TGTGCCAGCAGCTTAAGTCAGTTCCAAGAGACCCAGTACTTC. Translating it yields CASSLSQFQETQYF.

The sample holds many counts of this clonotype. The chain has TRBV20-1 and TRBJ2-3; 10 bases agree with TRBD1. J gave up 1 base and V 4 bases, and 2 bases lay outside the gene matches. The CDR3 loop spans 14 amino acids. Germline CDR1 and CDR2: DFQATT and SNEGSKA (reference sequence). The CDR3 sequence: CSATGTGGTDTQYF. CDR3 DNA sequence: TGCAGTGCTACCGGGACAGGGGGCACAGATACGCAGTATTTT.

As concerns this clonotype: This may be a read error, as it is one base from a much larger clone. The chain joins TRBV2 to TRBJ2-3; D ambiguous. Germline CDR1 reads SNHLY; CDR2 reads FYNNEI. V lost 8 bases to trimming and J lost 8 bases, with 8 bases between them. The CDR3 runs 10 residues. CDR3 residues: CASGTGTQYF. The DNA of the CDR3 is TGTGCCAGCGGTACGGGTACGCAGTATTTT.

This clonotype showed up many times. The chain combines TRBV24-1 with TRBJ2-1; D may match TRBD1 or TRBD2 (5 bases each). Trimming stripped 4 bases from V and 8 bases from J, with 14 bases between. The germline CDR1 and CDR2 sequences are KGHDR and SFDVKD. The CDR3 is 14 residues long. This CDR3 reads CATSDPGRRDEQFF. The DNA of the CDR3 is TGTGCCACCAGTGACCCGGGACGACGCGATGAGCAGTTCTTC.

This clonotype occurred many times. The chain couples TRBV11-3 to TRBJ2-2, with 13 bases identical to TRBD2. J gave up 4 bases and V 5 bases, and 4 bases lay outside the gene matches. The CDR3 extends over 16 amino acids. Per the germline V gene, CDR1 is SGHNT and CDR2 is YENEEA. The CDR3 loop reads CASSRGLAGATGELFF. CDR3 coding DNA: TGTGCCAGCAGCCGTGGACTAGCGGGAGCCACCGGGGAGCTGTTTTTT.

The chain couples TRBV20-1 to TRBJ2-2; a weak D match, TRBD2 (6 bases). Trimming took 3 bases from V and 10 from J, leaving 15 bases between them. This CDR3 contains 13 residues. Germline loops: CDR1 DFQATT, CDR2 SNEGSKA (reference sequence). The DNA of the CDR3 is TGCAGTGCTAGTGGACCCGGGAGCGAGGAGCTGTTTTTT. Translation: CSASGPGSEELFF.

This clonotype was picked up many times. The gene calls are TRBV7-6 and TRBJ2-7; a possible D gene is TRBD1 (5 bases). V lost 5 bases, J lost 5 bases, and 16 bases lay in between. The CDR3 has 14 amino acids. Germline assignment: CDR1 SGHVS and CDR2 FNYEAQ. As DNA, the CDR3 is TGTGCCAGCAGCGACCAGGGTTATATCCACGAGCAGTACTTC. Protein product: CASSDQGYIHEQYF.

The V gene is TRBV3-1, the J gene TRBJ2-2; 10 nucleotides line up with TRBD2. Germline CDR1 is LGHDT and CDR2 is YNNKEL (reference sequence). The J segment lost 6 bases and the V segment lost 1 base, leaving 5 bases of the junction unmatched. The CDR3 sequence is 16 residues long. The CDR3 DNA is TGTGCCAGCAGCCAAGTTGGGCTAGCGGGAGCCGGGGAGCTGTTTTTT. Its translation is CASSQVGLAGAGELFF.

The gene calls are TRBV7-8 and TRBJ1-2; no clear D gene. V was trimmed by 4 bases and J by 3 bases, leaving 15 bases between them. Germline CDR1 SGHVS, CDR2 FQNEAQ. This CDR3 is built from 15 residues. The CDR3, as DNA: TGTGCCAGCAGCTCTGAGGGAGGACGGTACTATGGCTACACCTTC. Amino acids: CASSSEGGRYYGYTF.

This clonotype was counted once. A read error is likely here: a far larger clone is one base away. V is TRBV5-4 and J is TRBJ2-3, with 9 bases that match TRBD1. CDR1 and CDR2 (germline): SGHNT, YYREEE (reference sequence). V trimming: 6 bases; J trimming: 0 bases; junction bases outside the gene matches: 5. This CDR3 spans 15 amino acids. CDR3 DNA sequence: TGTGCCAGCAACCCGGGACAGGGAAGCACAGATACGCAGTATTTT. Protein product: CASNPGQGSTDTQYF.

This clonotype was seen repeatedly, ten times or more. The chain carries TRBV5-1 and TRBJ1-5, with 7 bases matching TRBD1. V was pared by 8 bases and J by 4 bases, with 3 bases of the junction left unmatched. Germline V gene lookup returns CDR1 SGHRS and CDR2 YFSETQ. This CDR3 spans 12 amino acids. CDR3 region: CARRDRNQPQHF. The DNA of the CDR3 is TGCGCCAGAAGGGACAGAAATCAGCCCCAGCATTTT.

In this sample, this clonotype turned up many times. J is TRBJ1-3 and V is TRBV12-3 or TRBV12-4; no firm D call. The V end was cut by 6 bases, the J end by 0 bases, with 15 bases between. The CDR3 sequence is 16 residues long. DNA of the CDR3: TGTGCCAGCAGCCCCTTAGGGAGTCTCTCTGGAAACACCATATATTTT. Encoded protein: CASSPLGSLSGNTIYF.

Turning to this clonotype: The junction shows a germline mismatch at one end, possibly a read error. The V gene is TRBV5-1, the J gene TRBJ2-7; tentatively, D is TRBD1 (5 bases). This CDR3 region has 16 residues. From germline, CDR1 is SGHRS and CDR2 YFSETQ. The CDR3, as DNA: TGCGCCAGCAGCTCCCCGGGCAGGGTTGGGTCCTGCGAGCAGTACTTC. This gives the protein CASSSPGRVGSCEQYF.

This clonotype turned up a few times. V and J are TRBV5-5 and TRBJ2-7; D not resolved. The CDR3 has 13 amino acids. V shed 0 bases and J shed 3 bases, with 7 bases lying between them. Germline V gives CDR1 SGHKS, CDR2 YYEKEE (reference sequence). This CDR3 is CASSLASLYEQYF. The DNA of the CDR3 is TGTGCCAGCAGCTTGGCTTCTCTCTACGAGCAGTACTTC.

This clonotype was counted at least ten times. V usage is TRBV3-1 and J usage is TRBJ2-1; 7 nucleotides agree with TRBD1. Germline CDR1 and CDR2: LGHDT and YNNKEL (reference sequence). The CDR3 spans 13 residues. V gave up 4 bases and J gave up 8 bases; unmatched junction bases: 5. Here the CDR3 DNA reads TGTGCCAGCAGCCTCGGGACAGTCGATGAGCAGTTCTTC. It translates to CASSLGTVDEQFF.

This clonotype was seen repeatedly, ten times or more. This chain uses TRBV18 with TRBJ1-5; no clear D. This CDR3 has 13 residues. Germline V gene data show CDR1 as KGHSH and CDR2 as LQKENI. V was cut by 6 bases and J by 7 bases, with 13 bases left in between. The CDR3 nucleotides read TGTGCCAGCTCGTCAAGCACACGGCAGCCCCAGCATTTT. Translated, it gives CASSSSTRQPQHF.

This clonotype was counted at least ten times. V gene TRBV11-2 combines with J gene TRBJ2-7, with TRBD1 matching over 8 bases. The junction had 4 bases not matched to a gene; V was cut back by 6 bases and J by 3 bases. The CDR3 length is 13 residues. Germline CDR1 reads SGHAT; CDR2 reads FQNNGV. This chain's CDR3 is CASRGGTGYEQYF. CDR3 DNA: TGTGCCAGCAGAGGTGGGACAGGCTACGAGCAGTACTTC.

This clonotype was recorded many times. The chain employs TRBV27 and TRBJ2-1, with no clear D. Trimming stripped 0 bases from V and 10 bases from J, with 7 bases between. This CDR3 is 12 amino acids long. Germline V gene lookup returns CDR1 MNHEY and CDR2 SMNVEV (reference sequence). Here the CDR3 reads CASSLSYSEQFF. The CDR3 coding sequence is TGTGCCAGCAGTTTATCCTACTCCGAGCAGTTCTTC.

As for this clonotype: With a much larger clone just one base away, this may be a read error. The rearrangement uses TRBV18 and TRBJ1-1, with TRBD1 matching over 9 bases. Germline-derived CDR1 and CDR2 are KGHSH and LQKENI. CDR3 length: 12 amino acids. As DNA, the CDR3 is TGTGCCGGCTCTACCGGGACAGGGAGGGCTTTCTTT. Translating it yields CAGSTGTGRAFF.

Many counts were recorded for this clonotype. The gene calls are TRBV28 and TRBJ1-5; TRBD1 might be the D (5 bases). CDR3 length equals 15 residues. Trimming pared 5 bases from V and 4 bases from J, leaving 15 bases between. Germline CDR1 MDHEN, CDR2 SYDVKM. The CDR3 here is CASSRPDSSNQPQHF. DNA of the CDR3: TGTGCCAGCAGTAGGCCCGACAGTAGTAATCAGCCCCAGCATTTT.

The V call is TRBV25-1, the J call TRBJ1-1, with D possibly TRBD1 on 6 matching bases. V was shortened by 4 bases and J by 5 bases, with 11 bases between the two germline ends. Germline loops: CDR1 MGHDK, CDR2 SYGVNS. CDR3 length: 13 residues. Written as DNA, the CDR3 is TGTGCCAGCAGTGTACAGGGAAGGACTGAAGCTTTCTTT. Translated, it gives CASSVQGRTEAFF.